This TCR beta chain was sequenced for a study of control samples from healthy donors and cancer patients. CDR3 length: 14 amino acids. Germline CDR1 DFQATT, CDR2 SNEGSKA (reference sequence). Trimming removed 3 bases from V and 5 bases from J, with 16 bases in between. Some clones are missing from TCRdb's copy, which holds only in-frame ones; the method was immunoSEQ multiplex PCR. The data hold 150,000 or so clones, with around nine tenths observed a single time. The rearrangement uses TRBV20-1 and TRBJ2-5; weak D call: TRBD2 (6 bases). The receptor was isolated from a man between 18 and 29 years old in good health. The sample was blood. The CDR3: CSASEDYGQETQYF. CDR3 nucleotide sequence: TGCAGTGCTAGTGAGGACTACGGTCAGGAGACCCAGTACTTC.